The 9 T cell receptor beta chains below were found in one sample sequenced in a study of blood T cell repertoires in COVID-19. Sequenced by immunoSEQ multiplex PCR; TCRdb stores in-frame clones only, minus some. The sample includes around 46,000 clones, approximately 80% of them seen just once. Sample: peripheral blood. The receptor set was obtained from a man aged 65-85 years with acute or convalescent COVID-19.

The CDR3 region is CASSPGTFRGYTF. The CDR3 region has the DNA TGTGCCAGCAGCCCGGGGACATTCCGTGGCTACACCTTC. The chain recombines TRBV14 with TRBJ1-2, with TRBD1 as a possible D gene (6 bases). The CDR3 sequence is 13 residues long. CDR1 SGHDN and CDR2 FVKESK come from the germline V gene. V lost 4 bases, J lost 7 bases, and 13 bases lay in between. The whole variable domain, remainder taken from reference TRBV14 and TRBJ1-2, is EAGVTQFPSHSVIEKGQTVTLRCDPISGHDNLYWYRRVMGKEIKFLLHFVKESKQDESGMPNNRFLAERTGGTYSTLKVQPAELEDSGVYFCASSPGTFRGYTFGSGTRLTVV.

This chain connects TRBV5-4 to TRBJ2-1, with 7 bases aligning to TRBD2. V was clipped by 4 bases and J by 10 bases; unmatched bases: 8. Germline V lookup: CDR1 SGHNT, CDR2 YYREEE (reference sequence). The CDR3 has 13 amino acids. The CDR3 nucleotides read TGTGCCAGCAGCCGGGGACTACCAACCGAGCAGTTCTTC. It yields the protein CASSRGLPTEQFF.

The gene calls are TRBV5-4 and TRBJ1-4; 7 bases agree with TRBD1. Germline V gene lookup returns CDR1 SGHNT and CDR2 YYREEE (reference sequence). This CDR3 has 14 amino acids. J was trimmed by 7 bases and V by 3 bases; bases with no gene match: 6. The CDR3 DNA is TGTGCCAGCAGCTCCGGGACAGCGGGTGAAAAACTGTTTTTT. It specifies CASSSGTAGEKLFF.

The sample holds one count of this clone. The chain's CDR3 is CAGGQGVEKLFF. As DNA, the CDR3 is TGTGCCGGGGGACAGGGGGTCGAAAAACTGTTTTTT. The V gene is TRBV30, the J gene TRBJ1-4, with 11 bases aligning to TRBD1. In germline, CDR1 is GTSNPN, CDR2 SVGIG (reference sequence). V trimming: 8 bases; J trimming: 8 bases; junction bases outside the gene matches: 4. The CDR3 loop spans 12 amino acids.

The chain employs TRBV6-2 or TRBV6-3 and TRBJ2-1, with 8 bases matching TRBD2. Losses at the gene ends were 7 bases for V and 8 bases for J; bases not matched to a gene: 10. The CDR3 runs 14 residues. Germline V gene data show CDR1 as MNHEY and CDR2 as SVGEGT. CDR3 in amino acids: CASNPAGERDEQFF. For the CDR3, the DNA is TGTGCCAGCAACCCAGCGGGGGAGAGGGATGAGCAGTTCTTC.

The chain has TRBV29-1 and TRBJ2-5; 9 bases are a match to TRBD1. Unmatched junction bases numbered 10, after V lost 6 bases and J lost 5 bases. The V gene's germline CDR1 is SQVTM and CDR2 ANQGSEA. CDR3 length equals 14 residues. The DNA of the CDR3 is TGCAGCGTACGACCGACAGGGGGTAAGGAGACCCAGTACTTC. Amino acid sequence: CSVRPTGGKETQYF. The variable domain in full, with the rest retrieved from reference TRBV29-1 and TRBJ2-5, is SAVISQKPSRDICQRGTSLTIQCQVDSQVTMMFWYRQQPGQSLTLIATANQGSEATYESGFVIDKFPISRPNLTFSTLTVSNMSPEDSSIYLCSVRPTGGKETQYFGPGTRLLVL.

V and J are TRBV7-2 and TRBJ1-4, with D perhaps matching TRBD1 (5 bases). There are 13 residues in the CDR3. Germline V gene lookup returns CDR1 SGHTA and CDR2 FQGNSA. V was clipped by 6 bases and J by 8 bases, with 13 bases between them. CDR3 protein: CASRGHRQEKLFF. The CDR3 DNA sequence: TGTGCCAGCAGAGGACATCGGCAAGAAAAACTGTTTTTT. Full variable domain (outside the CDR3, taken from reference TRBV7-2 and TRBJ1-4): GAGVSQSPSNKVTEKGKDVELRCDPISGHTALYWYRQSLGQGLEFLIYFQGNSAPDKSGLPSDRFSAERTGGSVSTLTIQRTQQEDSAVYLCASRGHRQEKLFFGSGTQLSVL.

V and J are TRBV28 and TRBJ2-1; D is perhaps TRBD2 (5 bases). V was trimmed by 7 bases and J by 0 bases, leaving 13 bases between them. The CDR3 is 15 residues long. Germline V gives CDR1 MDHEN, CDR2 SYDVKM. CDR3 amino acids: CASTEGGHSYNEQFF. The DNA for the CDR3 is TGTGCCAGCACCGAGGGCGGTCACTCCTACAATGAGCAGTTCTTC.

This clone appeared once. The chain carries TRBV10-3 and TRBJ2-5, with TRBD2 matching over 9 bases. The germline V gene encodes CDR1 ENHRY and CDR2 SYGVKD. The CDR3 totals 15 residues. Germline trimming cut 8 bases from V and 5 bases from J; bases unmatched to any gene: 12. This CDR3 is CAIRRGIAGEETQYF. The DNA for the CDR3 is TGTGCCATCCGGAGGGGGATAGCGGGAGAGGAGACCCAGTACTTC.